The entry that follows covers one T cell receptor (beta chain) sequence. Its antigen remains unidentified. The sample originates from a study of radiation and T cells in renal cell carcinoma. The CDR3 spans 13 residues. V dropped 6 bases and J dropped 7 bases, with 14 bases sitting between them. Germline loops: CDR1 MNHEY, CDR2 SMNVEV (reference sequence). Notes on the study in general: In blood, top tumor clones expanded by 2 weeks, shrinking by 4. No pretreatment tumor biopsies were available for baseline clonotypes.

Stated time point: blood 2 weeks post-SBRT. The treatment was: 15 Gy SBRT to primary tumor, nephrectomy 4 weeks later. Profiling relied on immunoSEQ multiplex PCR, and the TCRdb table lists in-frame clones only, not all of them. The sample lists 100,000 to 150,000 clones; roughly 77% were seen once. The TCR originated in a woman aged 55-75 years with renal cell carcinoma. The specimen comprised blood, sampled from a patient whose treatment included radiotherapy and nephrectomy. The genes are TRBV27 and TRBJ2-3; no reliable D call. The CDR3 DNA follows: TGTGCCAGCAGAACCGCCGGCGGCAATACGCAGTATTTT. Protein product: CASRTAGGNTQYF.